This TCR beta chain was obtained from a study of monozygotic twins with inflammatory bowel disease. The CDR3 consists of 17 residues. CDR1 is SGHTA, CDR2 FQGNSA, per germline. TCRdb re-called the 5' RACE reads; every CDR3 protein appears as one record, without DNA. This sample lists some 440,000 distinct CDR3 sequences; its ten largest clones have about 2.6%. This sequence joins TRBV7-2 and TRBJ2-1; TCRdb designates TRBD2, a call that cannot be tested without DNA. This receptor was obtained from a human donor with ulcerative colitis or Crohn's disease, or a healthy co-twin of an affected twin (not recorded which). Specimen: blood. The CDR3 here is CASSLSSALQQAGEQFF.